Sequencing of this TCR beta chain was carried out in a study of T cell repertoires in cytomegalovirus infection. Across the whole study: Selected CMV epitopes included recently identified HLA-C-restricted ones as well as well-studied HLA-B-restricted ones. Evidence of both CMV infection and a matching HLA type came from public TCR beta signatures.

This clonotype appeared many times. What it recognizes is unknown. This CDR3 has 15 amino acids. Germline loops: CDR1 SGHTA, CDR2 FQGNSA. Trimming removed 4 bases from V and 6 bases from J; junction bases left unmatched: 6. Overall study results and limits: HLA-C-restricted TCR beta clonotypes specific for CMV led the ex vivo response. The study identified carriers of CMV plus the relevant HLA from cumulative public TCR beta family frequency.

MiXCR, run by TCRdb on the reads, gives a single entry per CDR3 protein. The sample carries 650,000 to 850,000 distinct CDR3 sequences, about 27% recorded once. This chain links TRBV7-2 with TRBJ1-5; 10 nucleotides match TRBD1. This receptor was obtained from a human donor in good health (CMV status not recorded). Some clones in this sample may be carry-over from other donors' samples. Sample: cultured CD8+ T cells from PBMCs, taken from culture after CMV antigen stimulation. The CDR3 loop reads CASSYRDRGFQPQHF. Written as DNA, the CDR3 is TGTGCCAGCAGCTACCGGGACAGGGGATTTCAGCCCCAGCATTTT. The full variable domain, with the rest looked up from reference TRBV7-2 and TRBJ1-5, is GAGVSQSPSNKVTEKGKDVELRCDPISGHTALYWYRQSLGQGLEFLIYFQGNSAPDKSGLPSDRFSAERTGGSVSTLTIQRTQQEDSAVYLCASSYRDRGFQPQHFGDGTRLSIL.